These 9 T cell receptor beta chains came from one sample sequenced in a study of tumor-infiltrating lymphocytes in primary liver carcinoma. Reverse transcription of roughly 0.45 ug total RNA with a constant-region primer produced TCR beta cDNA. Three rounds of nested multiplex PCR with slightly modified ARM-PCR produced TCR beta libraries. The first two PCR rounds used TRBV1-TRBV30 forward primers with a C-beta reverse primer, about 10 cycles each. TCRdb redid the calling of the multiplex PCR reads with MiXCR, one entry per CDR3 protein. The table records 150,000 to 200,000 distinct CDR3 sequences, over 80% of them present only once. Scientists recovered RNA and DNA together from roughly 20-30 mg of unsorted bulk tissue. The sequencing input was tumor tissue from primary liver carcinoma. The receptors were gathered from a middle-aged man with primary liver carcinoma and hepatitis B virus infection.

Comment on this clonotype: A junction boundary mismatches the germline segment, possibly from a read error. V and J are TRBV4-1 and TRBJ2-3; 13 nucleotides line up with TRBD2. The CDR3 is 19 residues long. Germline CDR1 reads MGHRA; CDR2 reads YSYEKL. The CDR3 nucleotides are TGCGCCATCAGCCAAGATTGGACTAGCGGGAGTCTCAGAACAGATACGCAGTATTTT. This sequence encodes CAISQDWTSGSLRTDTQYF.

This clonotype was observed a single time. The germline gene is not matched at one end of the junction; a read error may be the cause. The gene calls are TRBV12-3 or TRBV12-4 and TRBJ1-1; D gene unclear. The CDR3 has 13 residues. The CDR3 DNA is TGTGCCAGCAGTTTATTGAGAGACACTGATGCTTTCTTT. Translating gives CASSLLRDTDAFF.

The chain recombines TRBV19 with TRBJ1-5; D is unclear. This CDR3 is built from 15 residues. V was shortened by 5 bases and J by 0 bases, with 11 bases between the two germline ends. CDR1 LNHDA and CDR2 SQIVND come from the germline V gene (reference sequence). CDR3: CASSWSEYSNQPQHF. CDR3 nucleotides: TGTGCCAGTAGTTGGTCAGAGTATAGCAATCAGCCCCAGCATTTT.

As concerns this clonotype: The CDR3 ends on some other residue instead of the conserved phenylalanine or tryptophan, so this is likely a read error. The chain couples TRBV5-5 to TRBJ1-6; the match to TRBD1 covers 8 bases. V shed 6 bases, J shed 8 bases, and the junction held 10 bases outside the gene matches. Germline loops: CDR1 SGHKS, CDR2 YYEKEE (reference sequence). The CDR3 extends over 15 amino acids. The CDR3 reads CASIPTGTGDSPLHS. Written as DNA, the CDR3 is TGTGCCAGCATCCCTACCGGGACAGGTGATTCACCCCTCCACTCT.

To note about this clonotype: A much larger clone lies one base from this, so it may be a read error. CDR3 bases: TGTGCCAGAAGCCAAAGATCAAAAGCGGGTAGGCCCGATTTT. Encoded protein: CARSQRSKAGRPDF. V gene TRBV14 combines with J gene TRBJ2-3, with D maybe TRBD2 (6 bases). Germline values: CDR1 SGHDN, CDR2 FVKESK. The CDR3 spans 14 residues. Full variable domain (remainder filled in from reference TRBV14 and TRBJ2-3): EAGVTQFPSHSVIEKGQTVTLRCDPISGHDNLYWYRRVMGKEIKFLLHFVKESKQDESGMPNNRFLAERTGGTYSTLKVQPAELEDSGVYFCARSQRSKAGRPDFGPGTRLTVL.

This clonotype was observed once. In DNA form, the CDR3 reads TGCAGTGCCCCCAGGCAGGGTAATGGCTACACCTTC. Its translation is CSAPRQGNGYTF. The chain is built from TRBV29-1 and TRBJ1-2; D is perhaps TRBD1 (5 bases). Germline assignment: CDR1 SQVTM and CDR2 ANQGSEA. The CDR3 length is 12 residues.

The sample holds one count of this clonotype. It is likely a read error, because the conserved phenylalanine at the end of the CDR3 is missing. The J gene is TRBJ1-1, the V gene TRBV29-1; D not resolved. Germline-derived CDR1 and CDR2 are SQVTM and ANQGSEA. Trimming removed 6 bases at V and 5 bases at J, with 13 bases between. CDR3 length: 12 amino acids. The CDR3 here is CSVIGYGTEAFV. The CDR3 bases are TGCAGCGTCATCGGATATGGGACTGAAGCTTTCGTT.

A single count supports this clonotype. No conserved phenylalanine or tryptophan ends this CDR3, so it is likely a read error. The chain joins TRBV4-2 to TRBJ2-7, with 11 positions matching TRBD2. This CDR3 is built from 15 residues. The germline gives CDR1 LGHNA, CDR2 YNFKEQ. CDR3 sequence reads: CGSSQDSGRDNGQYL. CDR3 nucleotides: TGTGGCAGCAGCCAAGATAGCGGGAGGGACAACGGGCAGTACTTA.

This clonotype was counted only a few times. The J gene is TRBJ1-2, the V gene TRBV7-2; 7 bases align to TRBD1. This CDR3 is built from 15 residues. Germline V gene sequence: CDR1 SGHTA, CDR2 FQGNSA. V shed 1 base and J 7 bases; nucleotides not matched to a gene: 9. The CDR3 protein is CASSLGAGGTGGYTF. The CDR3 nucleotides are TGTGCCAGCAGCTTAGGGGCAGGGGGGACGGGTGGCTACACCTTC.